This is a list of T cell receptor beta chains from one sample in a study of Ad26.COV2.S vaccination and SARS-CoV-2 variants. Measured with immunoSEQ multiplex PCR; TCRdb has only the in-frame clones, and not every one. The data contain about 680,000 clones, about 89% of them singletons. The specimen was peripheral blood, collected in a trial of Ad26.COV2.S vaccine versus placebo. Every receptor here comes from a person between 18 and 59 years old who received the Ad26.COV2.S COVID-19 vaccine or a placebo. Each CDR3 is given with its conserved first and last residue. Fields, in order: D gene, J gene, clone size, V gene, CDR3 protein, CDR3 DNA. D genes are given only for firm matches. Part of the rows lack a size; the others show once, few, many or a class for expanded clones.

>TRBD2|TRBJ2-7|once|TRBV15
CATSREGRGYEQYF
TGTGCCACCAGCAGAGAAGGGAGGGGTTACGAGCAGTACTTC
>TRBD2|TRBJ2-2|once|TRBV5-1
CASNGLAHTGELFF
TGCGCCAGCAACGGACTAGCGCACACCGGGGAGCTGTTTTTT
>-|TRBJ2-5|-|TRBV19
CASSSRETQYF
TGTGCCAGTAGTAGTAGAGAGACCCAGTACTTC
>TRBD1|TRBJ2-6|few|TRBV11-2
CASSLGTRDRGPGANVLTF
TGTGCCAGCAGCTTAGGGACCCGGGACAGGGGGCCTGGGGCCAACGTCCTGACTTTC
>TRBD1|TRBJ1-2|-|TRBV5-1
CASSLAGTGGDGYTF
TGCGCCAGCAGCTTGGCGGGGACAGGGGGCGATGGCTACACCTTC
>-|TRBJ1-6|-|TRBV7-9
CASSFEGPDSPLHF
TGTGCCAGCAGCTTCGAGGGTCCGGATTCACCCCTCCACTTT
>TRBD2|TRBJ2-3|-|TRBV11-2
CASSLGLGRGGPGTQYF
TGTGCCAGCAGCTTAGGGTTAGGGCGGGGGGGCCCCGGTACGCAGTATTTT
>-|TRBJ1-2|-|TRBV19
CASSQGRGYTF
TGTGCCAGTAGTCAAGGACGGGGCTACACCTTC
>-|TRBJ1-3|-|TRBV10-3
CAISVPRSSGNTIYF
TGTGCCATCAGTGTCCCTAGGAGCTCTGGAAACACCATATATTTT
>-|TRBJ2-1|-|TRBV7-2
CASSLAGAPYNEQFF
TGTGCCAGCAGCTTGGCAGGGGCTCCCTACAATGAGCAGTTCTTC
>TRBD1|TRBJ2-7|-|TRBV7-6
CASSKGQGFEQYF
TGTGCCAGCAGCAAAGGACAGGGTTTCGAGCAGTACTTC
>-|TRBJ2-3|-|TRBV7-2
CASSPSRTASTDTQYF
TGTGCCAGCAGCCCCTCGAGGACAGCAAGCACAGATACGCAGTATTTT
>-|TRBJ1-1|-|TRBV6-2/TRBV6-3
CASSYLRTEAFF
TGTGCCAGCAGTTATTTAAGAACTGAAGCTTTCTTT
>-|TRBJ1-6|-|TRBV18
CASSPLGSRFSPLHF
TGTGCCAGCTCACCACTAGGGTCCAGGTTTTCACCCCTCCACTTT
>-|TRBJ1-2|-|TRBV18
CASSPAGTVNYGYTF
TGTGCCAGCTCACCGGCCGGGACGGTTAACTATGGCTACACCTTC
>TRBD1|TRBJ1-3|-|TRBV20-1
CSASPDRDPYTIYF
TGCAGTGCTAGTCCGGACAGGGACCCTTACACCATATATTTT
>TRBD2|TRBJ2-5|-|TRBV4-2
CASSQDVVSGRGETQYF
TGTGCCAGCAGCCAAGACGTGGTTAGCGGGAGAGGAGAGACCCAGTACTTC
>-|TRBJ1-5|-|TRBV6-2/TRBV6-3
CASSYGDSRTLSNQPQHF
TGTGCCAGCAGTTACGGTGACAGCCGAACCCTTAGCAATCAGCCCCAGCATTTT
>TRBD2|TRBJ2-1|-|TRBV4-3
CASSPTRTGGPNEQFF
TGCGCCAGCAGCCCTACACGAACGGGGGGGCCGAATGAGCAGTTCTTC
>-|TRBJ1-4|-|TRBV2
CASSARAMGNEKLFF
TGTGCCAGCAGTGCCCGGGCCATGGGAAATGAAAAACTGTTTTTT
>-|TRBJ2-1|-|TRBV14
CASSQDQAVYNEQFF
TGTGCCAGCAGCCAAGATCAAGCGGTATACAATGAGCAGTTCTTC
>TRBD1|TRBJ2-7|-|TRBV6-2/TRBV6-3
CASSYLTGGLGEQYF
TGTGCCAGCAGTTACCTGACAGGGGGTTTAGGGGAGCAGTACTTC
>TRBD1|TRBJ1-1|-|TRBV13
CASSLQGVNTEAFF
TGTGCCAGCAGCTTACAGGGGGTCAACACTGAAGCTTTCTTT
>-|TRBJ2-2|-|TRBV24-1
CATSGAGELFF
TGTGCCACCAGTGGGGCCGGGGAGCTGTTTTTT
>-|TRBJ2-5|-|TRBV7-2
CASSPYFRGPQETQYF
TGTGCCAGCAGCCCATATTTCCGGGGGCCCCAAGAGACCCAGTACTTC